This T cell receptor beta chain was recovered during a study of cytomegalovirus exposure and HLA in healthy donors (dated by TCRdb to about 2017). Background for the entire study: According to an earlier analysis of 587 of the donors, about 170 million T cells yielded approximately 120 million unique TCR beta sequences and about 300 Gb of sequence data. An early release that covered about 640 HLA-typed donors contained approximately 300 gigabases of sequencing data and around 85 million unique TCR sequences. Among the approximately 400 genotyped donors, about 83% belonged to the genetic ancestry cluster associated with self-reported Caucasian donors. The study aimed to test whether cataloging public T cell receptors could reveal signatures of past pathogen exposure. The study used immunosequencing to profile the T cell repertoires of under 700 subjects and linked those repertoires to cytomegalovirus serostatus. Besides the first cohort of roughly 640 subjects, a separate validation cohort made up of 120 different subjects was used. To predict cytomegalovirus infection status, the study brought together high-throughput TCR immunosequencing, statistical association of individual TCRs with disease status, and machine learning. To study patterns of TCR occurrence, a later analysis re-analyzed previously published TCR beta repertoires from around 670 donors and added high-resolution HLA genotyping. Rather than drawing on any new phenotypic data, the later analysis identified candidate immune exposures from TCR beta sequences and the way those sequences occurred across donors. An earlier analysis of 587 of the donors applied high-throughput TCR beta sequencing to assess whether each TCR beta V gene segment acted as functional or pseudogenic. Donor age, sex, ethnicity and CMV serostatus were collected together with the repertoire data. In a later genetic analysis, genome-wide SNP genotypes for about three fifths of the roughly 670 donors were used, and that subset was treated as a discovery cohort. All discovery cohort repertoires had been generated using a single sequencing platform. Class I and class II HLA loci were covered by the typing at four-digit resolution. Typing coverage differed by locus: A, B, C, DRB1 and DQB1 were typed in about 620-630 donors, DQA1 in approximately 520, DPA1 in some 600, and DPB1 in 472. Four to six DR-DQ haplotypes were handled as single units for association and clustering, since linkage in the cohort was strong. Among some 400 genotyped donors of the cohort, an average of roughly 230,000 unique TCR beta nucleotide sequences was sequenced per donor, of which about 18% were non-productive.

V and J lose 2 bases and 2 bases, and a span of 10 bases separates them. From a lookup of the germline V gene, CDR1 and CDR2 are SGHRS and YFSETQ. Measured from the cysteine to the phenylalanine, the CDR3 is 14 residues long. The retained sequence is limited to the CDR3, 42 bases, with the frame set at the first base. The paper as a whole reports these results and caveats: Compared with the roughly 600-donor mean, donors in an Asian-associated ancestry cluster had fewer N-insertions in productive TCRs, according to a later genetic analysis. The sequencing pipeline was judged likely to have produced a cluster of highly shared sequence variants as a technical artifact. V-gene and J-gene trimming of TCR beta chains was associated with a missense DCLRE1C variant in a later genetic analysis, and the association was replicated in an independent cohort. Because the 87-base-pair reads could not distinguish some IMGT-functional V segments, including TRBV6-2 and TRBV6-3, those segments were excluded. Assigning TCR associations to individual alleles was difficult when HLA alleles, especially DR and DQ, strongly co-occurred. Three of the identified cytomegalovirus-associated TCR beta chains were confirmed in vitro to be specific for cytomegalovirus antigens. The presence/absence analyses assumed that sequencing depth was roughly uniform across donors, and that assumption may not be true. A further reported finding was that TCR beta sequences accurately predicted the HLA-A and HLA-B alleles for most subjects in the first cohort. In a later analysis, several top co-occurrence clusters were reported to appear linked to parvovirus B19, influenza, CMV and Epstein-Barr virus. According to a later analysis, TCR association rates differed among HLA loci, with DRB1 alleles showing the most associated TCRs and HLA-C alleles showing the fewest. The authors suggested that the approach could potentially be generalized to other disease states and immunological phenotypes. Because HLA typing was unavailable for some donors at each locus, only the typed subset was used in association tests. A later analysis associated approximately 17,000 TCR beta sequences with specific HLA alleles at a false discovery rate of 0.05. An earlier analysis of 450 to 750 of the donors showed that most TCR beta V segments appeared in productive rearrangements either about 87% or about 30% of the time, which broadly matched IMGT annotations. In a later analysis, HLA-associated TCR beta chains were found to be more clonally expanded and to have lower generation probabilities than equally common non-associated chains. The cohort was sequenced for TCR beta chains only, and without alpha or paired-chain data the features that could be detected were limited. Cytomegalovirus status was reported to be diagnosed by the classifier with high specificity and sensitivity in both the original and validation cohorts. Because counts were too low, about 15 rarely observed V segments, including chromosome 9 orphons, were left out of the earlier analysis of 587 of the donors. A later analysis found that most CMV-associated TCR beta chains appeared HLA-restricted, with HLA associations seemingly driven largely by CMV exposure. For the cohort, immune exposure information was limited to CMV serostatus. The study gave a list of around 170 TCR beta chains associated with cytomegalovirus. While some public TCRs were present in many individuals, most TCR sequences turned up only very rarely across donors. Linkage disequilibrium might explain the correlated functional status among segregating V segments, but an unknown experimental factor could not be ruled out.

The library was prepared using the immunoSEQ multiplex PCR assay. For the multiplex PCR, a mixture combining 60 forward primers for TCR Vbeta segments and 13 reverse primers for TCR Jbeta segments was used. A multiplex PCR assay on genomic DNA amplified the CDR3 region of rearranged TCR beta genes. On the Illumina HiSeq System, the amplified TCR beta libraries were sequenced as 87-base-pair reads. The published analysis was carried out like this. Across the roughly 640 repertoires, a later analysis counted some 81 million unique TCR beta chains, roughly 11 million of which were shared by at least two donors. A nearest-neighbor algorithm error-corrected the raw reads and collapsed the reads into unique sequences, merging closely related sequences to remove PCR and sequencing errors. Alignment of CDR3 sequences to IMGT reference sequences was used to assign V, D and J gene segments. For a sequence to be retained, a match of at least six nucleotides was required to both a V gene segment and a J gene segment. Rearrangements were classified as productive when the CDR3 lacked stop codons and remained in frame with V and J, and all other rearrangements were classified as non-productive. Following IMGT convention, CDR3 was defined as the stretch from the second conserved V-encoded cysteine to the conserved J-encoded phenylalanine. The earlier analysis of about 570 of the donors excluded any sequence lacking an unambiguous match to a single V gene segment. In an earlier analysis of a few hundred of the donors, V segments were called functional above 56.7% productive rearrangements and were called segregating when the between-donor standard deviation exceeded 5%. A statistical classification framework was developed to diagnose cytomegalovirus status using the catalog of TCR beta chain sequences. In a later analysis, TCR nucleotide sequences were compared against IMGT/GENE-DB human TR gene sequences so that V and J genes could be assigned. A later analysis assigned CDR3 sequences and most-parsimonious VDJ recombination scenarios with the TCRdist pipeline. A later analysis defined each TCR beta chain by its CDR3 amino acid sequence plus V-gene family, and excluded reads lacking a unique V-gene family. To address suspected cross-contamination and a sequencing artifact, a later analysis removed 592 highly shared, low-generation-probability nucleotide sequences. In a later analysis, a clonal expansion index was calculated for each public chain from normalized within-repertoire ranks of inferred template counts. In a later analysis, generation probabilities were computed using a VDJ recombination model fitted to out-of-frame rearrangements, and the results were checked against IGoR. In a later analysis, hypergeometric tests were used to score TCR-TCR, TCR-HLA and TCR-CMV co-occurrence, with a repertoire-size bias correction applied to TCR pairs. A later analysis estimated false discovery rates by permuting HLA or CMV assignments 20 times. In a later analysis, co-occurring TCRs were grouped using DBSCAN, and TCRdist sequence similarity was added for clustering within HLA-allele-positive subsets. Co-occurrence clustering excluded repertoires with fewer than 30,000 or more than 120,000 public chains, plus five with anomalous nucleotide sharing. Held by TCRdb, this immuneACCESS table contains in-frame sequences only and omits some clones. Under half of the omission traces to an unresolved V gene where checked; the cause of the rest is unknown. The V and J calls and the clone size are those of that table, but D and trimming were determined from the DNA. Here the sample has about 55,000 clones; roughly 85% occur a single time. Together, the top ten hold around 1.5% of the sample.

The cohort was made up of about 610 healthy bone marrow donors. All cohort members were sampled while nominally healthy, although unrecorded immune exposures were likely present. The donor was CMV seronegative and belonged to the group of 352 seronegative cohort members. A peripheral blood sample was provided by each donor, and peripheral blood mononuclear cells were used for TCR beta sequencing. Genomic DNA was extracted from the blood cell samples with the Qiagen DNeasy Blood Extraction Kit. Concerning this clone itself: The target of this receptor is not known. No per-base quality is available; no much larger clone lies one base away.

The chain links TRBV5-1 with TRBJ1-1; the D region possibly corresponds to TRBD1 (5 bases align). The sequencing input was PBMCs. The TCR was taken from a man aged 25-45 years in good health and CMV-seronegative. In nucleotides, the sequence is TGCGCCAGCAGCTTCGAGGGACTCAACACTGAAGCTTTCTTT. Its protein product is CASSFEGLNTEAFF.